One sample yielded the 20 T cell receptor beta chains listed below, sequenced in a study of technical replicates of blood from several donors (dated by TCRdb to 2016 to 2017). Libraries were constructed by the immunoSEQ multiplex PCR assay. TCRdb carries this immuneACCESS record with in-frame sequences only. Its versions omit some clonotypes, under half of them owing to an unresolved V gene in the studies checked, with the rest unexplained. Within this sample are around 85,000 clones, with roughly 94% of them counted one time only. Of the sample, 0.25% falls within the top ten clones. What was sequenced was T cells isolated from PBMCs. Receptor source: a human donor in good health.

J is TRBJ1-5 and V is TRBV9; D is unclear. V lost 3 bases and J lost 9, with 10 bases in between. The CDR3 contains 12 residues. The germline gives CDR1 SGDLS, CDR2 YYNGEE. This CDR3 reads CASSALEGPQHF. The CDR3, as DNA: TGTGCCAGCAGCGCCCTCGAGGGGCCCCAGCATTTT.

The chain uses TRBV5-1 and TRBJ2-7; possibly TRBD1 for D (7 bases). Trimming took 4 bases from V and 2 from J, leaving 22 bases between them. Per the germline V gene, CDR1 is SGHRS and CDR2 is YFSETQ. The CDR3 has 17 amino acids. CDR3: CASSPKPGGPKTYEQYF. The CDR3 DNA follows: TGCGCCAGCAGCCCAAAACCAGGGGGGCCTAAAACCTACGAGCAGTACTTC.

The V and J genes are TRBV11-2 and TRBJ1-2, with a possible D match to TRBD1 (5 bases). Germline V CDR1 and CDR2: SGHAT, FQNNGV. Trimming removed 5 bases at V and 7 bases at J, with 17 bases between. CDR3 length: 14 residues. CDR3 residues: CASSAHQGRGGYTF. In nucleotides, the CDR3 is TGTGCCAGCAGCGCACATCAGGGTAGGGGTGGCTACACCTTC.

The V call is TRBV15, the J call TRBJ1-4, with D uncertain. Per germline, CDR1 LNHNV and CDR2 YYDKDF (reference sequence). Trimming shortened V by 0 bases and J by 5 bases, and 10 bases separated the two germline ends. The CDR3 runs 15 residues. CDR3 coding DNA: TGTGCCACCAGCAGAGATGTACTCAAAAATGAAAAACTGTTTTTT. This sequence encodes CATSRDVLKNEKLFF.

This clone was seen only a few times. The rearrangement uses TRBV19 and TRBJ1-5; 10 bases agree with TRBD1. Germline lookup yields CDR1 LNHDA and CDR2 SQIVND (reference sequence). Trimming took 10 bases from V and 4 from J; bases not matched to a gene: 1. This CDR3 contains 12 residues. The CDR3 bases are TGTGCCACGGGACAGGGGAATCAGCCCCAGCATTTT. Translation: CATGQGNQPQHF.

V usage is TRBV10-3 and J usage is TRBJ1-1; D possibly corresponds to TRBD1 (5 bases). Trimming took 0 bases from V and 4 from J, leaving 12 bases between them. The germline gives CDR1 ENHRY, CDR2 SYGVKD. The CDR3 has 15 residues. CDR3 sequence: CAISESAGLATEAFF. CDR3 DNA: TGTGCCATCAGTGAGTCGGCGGGGCTGGCCACTGAAGCTTTCTTT.

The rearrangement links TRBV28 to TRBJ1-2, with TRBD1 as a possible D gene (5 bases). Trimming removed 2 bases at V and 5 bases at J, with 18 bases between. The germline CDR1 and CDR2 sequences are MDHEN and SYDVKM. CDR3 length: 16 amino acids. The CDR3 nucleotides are TGTGCCAGCAGTTTAGGGGGGGAACGGACATCTTATGGCTACACCTTC. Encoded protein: CASSLGGERTSYGYTF.

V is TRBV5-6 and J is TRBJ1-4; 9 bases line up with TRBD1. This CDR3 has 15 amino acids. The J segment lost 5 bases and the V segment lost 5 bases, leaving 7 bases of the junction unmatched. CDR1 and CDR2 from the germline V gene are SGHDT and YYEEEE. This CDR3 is CASSLTGTGNEKLFF. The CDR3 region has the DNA TGTGCCAGCAGTCTCACCGGGACAGGGAATGAAAAACTGTTTTTT.

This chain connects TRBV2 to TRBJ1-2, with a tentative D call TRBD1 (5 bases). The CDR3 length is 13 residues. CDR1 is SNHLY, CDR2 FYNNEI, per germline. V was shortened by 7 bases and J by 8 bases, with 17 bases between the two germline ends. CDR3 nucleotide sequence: TGTGCCAGCATCCAGGGAACCTCGACCGGCTACACCTTC. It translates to CASIQGTSTGYTF.

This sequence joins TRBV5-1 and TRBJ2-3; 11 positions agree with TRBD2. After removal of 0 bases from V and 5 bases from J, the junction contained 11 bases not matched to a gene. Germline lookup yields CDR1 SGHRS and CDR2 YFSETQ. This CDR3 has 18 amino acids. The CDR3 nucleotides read TGCGCCAGCAGCTTGGCCCGGGTTAGCGGGGGGGCCGTAGATACGCAGTATTTT. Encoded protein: CASSLARVSGGAVDTQYF. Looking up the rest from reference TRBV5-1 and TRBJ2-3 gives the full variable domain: KAGVTQTPRYLIKTRGQQVTLSCSPISGHRSVSWYQQTPGQGLQFLFEYFSETQRNKGNFPGRFSGRQFSNSRSEMNVSTLELGDSALYLCASSLARVSGGAVDTQYFGPGTRLTVL.

The CDR3 region is CASGGQIVTGELFF. DNA of the CDR3: TGCGCCAGCGGAGGGCAGATAGTCACCGGGGAGCTGTTTTTT. The chain uses TRBV10-2 and TRBJ2-2, with D tentatively TRBD2 (6 bases). Germline lookup yields CDR1 WSHSY and CDR2 SAAADI. V gave up 8 bases and J gave up 4 bases, with 14 bases separating them. This CDR3 region has 14 residues.

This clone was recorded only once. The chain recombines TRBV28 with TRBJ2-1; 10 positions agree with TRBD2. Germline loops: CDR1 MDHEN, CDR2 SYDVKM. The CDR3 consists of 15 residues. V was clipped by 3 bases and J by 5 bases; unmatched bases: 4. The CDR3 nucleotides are TGTGCCAGCAGTTTGCATGGACTAGCGGACAATGAGCAGTTCTTC. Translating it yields CASSLHGLADNEQFF.

The DNA for the CDR3 is TGTGCCAGTAGTATCTCCAGACAGGACTATGGCTACACCTTC. Its protein product is CASSISRQDYGYTF. The chain couples TRBV19 to TRBJ1-2; D may be TRBD1 (6 bases). This CDR3 region has 14 residues. V lost 3 bases and J lost 3, with 11 bases in between. Germline V gives CDR1 LNHDA, CDR2 SQIVND (reference sequence).

For the CDR3, the DNA is TGTGCCAGCAGCTTGATGACAGAATCCGGGACTAGGTTTTACGAGCAGTACTTC. Encoded protein: CASSLMTESGTRFYEQYF. The J gene is TRBJ2-7, the V gene TRBV5-6; TRBD2 agrees at 8 bases. Germline V lookup: CDR1 SGHDT, CDR2 YYEEEE. The V gene end was trimmed by 1 base and the J gene end by 4 bases; junction bases not matched to a gene: 16. The length of the CDR3 is 18 residues.

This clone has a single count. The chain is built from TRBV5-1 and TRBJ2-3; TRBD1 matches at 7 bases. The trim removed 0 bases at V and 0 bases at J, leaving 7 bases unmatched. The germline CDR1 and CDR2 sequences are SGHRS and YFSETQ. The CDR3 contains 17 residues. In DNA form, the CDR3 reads TGCGCCAGCAGCTTGGCAGTCGGGACAGCTAGCACAGATACGCAGTATTTT. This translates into CASSLAVGTASTDTQYF.

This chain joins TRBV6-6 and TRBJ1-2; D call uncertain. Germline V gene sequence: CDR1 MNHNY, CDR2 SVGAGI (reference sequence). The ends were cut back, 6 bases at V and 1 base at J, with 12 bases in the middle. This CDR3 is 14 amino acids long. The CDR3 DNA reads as TGTGCCAGCAGCCGGGAACCGATTAACTATGGCTACACCTTC. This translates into CASSREPINYGYTF.

CDR3 protein: CASSMGGRVSYNQPQHF. DNA for the CDR3: TGTGCCAGTAGTATGGGGGGGAGGGTGTCGTACAATCAGCCCCAGCATTTT. The V gene is TRBV19, the J gene TRBJ1-5; D is possibly TRBD1 (5 bases). Germline lookup yields CDR1 LNHDA and CDR2 SQIVND (reference sequence). The CDR3 has 17 residues. V was cut by 3 bases and J by 3 bases, with 18 bases left in between.

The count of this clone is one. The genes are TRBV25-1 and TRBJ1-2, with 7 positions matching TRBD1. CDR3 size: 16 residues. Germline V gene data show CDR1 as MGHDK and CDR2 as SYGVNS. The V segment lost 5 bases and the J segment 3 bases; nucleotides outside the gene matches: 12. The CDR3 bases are TGTGCCAGCAGTACCTCTGGAAGGGGGCTTGACTATGGCTACACCTTC. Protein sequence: CASSTSGRGLDYGYTF.

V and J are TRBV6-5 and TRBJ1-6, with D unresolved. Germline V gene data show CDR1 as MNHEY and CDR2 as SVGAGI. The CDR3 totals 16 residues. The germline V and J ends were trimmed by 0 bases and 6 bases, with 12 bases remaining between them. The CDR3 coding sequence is TGTGCCAGCAGTTACTCGTTTTTAGCTACTAATTCACCCCTCCACTTT. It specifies CASSYSFLATNSPLHF.

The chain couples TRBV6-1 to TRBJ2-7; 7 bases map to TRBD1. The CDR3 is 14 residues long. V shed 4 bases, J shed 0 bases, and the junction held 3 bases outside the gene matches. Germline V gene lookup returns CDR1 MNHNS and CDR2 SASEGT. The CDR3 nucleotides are TGTGCCAGCAGTGGAACAGGGGACTCCTACGAGCAGTACTTC. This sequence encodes CASSGTGDSYEQYF.